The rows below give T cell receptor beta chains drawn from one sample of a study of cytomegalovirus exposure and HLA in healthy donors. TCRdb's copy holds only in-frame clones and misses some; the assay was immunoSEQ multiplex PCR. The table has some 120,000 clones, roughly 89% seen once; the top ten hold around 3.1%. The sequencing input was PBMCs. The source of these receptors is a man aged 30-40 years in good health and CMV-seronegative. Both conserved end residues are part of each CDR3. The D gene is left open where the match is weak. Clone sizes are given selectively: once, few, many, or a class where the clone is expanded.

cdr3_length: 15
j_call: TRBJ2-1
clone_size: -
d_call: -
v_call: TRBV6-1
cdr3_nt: TGTGCCAGCAGTGGAAGATTCGGGGCCTACAATGAGCAGTTCTTC
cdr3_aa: CASSGRFGAYNEQFF

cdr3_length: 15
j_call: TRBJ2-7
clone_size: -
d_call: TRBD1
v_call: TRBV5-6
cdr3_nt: TGTGCCAGCAGCTTTTACAGGGGGCGCTTCTACGAGCAGTACTTC
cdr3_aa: CASSFYRGRFYEQYF

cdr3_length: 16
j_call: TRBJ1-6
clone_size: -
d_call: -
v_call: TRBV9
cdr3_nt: TGTGCCAGCAGCGCTAGCGGTCGGGACAACAATTCACCCCTCCACTTT
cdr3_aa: CASSASGRDNNSPLHF

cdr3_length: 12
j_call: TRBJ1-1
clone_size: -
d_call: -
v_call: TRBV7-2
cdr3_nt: TGTGCCAGCGGAACAGGGAACACTGAAGCTTTCTTT
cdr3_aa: CASGTGNTEAFF

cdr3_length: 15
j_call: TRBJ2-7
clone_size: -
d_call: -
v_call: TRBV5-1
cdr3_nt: TGCGCCAGCAGCTTAACGGACTCACCCCTGGGGGAGCAGTACTTC
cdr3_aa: CASSLTDSPLGEQYF

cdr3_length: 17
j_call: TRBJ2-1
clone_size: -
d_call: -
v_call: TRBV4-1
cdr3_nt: TGCGCCAGCAGCCAAGATCTAGGAAGCGGGTTTTACAATGAGCAGTTCTTC
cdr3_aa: CASSQDLGSGFYNEQFF

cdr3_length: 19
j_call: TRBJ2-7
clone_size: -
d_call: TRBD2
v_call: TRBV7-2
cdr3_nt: TGTGCCAGCAGCTTAGTTGGCACTAGCGGGGGGGGCATCTCCTACGAGCAGTACTTC
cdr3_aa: CASSLVGTSGGGISYEQYF

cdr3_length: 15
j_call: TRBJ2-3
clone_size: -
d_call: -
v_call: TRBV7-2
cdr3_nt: TGTGCCAGCAGCCCCGACAGGGGAGGGCAGGGTACGCAGTATTTT
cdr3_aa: CASSPDRGGQGTQYF

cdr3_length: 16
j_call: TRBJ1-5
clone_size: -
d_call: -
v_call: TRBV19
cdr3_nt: TGTGCCAGTAGTCAGAGGACACTTTATAGCAATCAGCCCCAGCATTTT
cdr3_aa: CASSQRTLYSNQPQHF

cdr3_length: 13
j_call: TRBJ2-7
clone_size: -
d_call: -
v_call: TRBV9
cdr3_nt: TGTGCCAGCAGCGTAGCTTGGGACTCCGAGGAGTACTTC
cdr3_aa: CASSVAWDSEEYF

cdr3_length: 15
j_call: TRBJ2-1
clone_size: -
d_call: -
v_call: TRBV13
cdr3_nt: TGTGCCAGCAGCTCCCTTGCGGGGCATGGCAATGAGCAGTTCTTC
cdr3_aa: CASSSLAGHGNEQFF

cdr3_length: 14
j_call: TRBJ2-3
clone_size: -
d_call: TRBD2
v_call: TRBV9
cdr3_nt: TGTGCCAGCAGCGTAGTTTTGACTAGCCGTACGCAGTATTTT
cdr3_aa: CASSVVLTSRTQYF

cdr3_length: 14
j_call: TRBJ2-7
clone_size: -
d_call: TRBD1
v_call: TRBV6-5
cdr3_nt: TGTGCCAGCAGCCACTACAGGGGAGCCTACGAGCAGTACTTC
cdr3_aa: CASSHYRGAYEQYF

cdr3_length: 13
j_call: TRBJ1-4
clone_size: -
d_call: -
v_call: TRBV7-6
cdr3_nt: TGTGCCAGCAGCCCACGACTTAATGAAAAACTGTTTTTT
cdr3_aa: CASSPRLNEKLFF

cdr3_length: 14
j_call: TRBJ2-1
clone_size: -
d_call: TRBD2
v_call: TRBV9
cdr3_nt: TGTGCCAGCAGCTTCCGCGGGGGTCACAATGAGCAGTTCTTC
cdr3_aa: CASSFRGGHNEQFF

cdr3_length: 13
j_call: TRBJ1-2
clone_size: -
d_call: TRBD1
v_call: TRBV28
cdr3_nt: TGTGCCAGCAGTATGGGACAGGGGTATGGCTACACCTTC
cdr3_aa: CASSMGQGYGYTF

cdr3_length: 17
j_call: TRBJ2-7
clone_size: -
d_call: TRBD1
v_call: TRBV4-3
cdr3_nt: TGCGCCAGCAGTCACGAAACCGGGACAGGGTTTACCTACGAGCAGTACTTC
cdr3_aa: CASSHETGTGFTYEQYF

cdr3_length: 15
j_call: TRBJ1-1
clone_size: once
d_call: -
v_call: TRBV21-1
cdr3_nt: TGTGCCAGCAGCAAACAGGGGGCGCGTAGGACTGAAGCTTTCTTT
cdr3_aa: CASSKQGARRTEAFF

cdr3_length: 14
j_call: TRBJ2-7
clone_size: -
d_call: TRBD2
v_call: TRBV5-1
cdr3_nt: TGCGCCAGCAGCCCCGGGGGGGTCAACTACGAGCAGTACTTC
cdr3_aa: CASSPGGVNYEQYF

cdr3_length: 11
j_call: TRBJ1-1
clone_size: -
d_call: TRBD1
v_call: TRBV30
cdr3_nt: TGTGCCTGGTTACAGGGGGCTGAAGCTTTCTTT
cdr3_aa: CAWLQGAEAFF

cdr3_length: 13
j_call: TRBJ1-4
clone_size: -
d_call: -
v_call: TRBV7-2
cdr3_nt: TGTGCCAGCGCGAACCCGGACAGTGAAAAACTGTTTTTT
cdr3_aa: CASANPDSEKLFF

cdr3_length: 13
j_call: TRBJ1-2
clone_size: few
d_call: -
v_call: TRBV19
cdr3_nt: TGTGCCAGTAGCCGGGAGGGCGTGTATGGCTACACCTTC
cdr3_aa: CASSREGVYGYTF

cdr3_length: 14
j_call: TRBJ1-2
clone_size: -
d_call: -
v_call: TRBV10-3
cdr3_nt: TGTGCCATCAGTGAGTCGGAGGGAAACTATGGCTACACCTTC
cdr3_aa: CAISESEGNYGYTF

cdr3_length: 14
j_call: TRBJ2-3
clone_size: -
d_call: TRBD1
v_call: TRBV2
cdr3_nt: TGTGCCAGCAGTGTCACAGGGGGCACAGATACGCAGTATTTT
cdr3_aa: CASSVTGGTDTQYF

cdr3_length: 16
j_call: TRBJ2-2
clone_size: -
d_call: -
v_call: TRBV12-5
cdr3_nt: TGTGCTAGTGGTTTAATTCAGGGGCGATCCACCGGGGAGCTGTTTTTT
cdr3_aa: CASGLIQGRSTGELFF

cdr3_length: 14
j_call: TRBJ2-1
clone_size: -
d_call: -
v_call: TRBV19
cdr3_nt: TGTGCCAGTAGTATCCTGAGCTCCTACAATGAGCAGTTCTTC
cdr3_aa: CASSILSSYNEQFF

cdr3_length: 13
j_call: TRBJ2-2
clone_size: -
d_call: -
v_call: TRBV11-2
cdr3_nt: TGTGCCAGCAGCCCTATCCTCACCGGGGAGCTGTTTTTT
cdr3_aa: CASSPILTGELFF

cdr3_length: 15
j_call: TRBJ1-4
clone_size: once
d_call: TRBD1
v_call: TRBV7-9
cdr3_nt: TGTGCCAGCAGCTTAGCTGGAGGGGGCGGGGAAAAACTGTTTTTT
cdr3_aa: CASSLAGGGGEKLFF

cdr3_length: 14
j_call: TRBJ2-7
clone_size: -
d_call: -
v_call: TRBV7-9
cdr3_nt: TGTGCCAGCAGCCCCGTGGAAGTCGGAGGCGAGCAGTACTTC
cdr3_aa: CASSPVEVGGEQYF

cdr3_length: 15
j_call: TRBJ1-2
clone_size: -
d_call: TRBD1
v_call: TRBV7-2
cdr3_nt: TGTGCCAGCAGCTTTGGGACAGGGGGTAACTATGGCTACACCTTC
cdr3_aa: CASSFGTGGNYGYTF

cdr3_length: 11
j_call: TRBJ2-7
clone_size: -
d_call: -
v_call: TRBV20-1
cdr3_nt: TGCAGTGCTAGGACAGCTTACGAGCAGTACTTC
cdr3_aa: CSARTAYEQYF

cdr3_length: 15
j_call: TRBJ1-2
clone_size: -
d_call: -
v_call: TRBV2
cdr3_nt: TGTGCCAGCAGCGAAGGTCCAGGGAAGATCTATGGCTACACCTTC
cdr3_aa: CASSEGPGKIYGYTF

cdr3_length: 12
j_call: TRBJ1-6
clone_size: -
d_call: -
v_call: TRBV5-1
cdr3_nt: TGCGCCAGCAGTACCGGGGTTTCACCCCTCCACTTT
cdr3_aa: CASSTGVSPLHF

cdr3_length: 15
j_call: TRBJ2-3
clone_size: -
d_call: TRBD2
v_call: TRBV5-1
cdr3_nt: TGCGCCAGCAGCATTCGACTAGCGGGGTTAGATACGCAGTATTTT
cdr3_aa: CASSIRLAGLDTQYF

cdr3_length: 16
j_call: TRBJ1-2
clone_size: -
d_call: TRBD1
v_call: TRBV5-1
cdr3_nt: TGCGCCAGCAGCCACGGGACAGGGCAGACTAACTATGGCTACACCTTC
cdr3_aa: CASSHGTGQTNYGYTF

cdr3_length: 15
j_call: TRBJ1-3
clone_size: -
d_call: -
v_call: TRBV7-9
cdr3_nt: TGTGCCAGCAGCCTACAGGATTCTTCTGGAAACACCATATATTTT
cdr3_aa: CASSLQDSSGNTIYF

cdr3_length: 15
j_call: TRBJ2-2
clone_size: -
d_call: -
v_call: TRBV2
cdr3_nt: TGTGCCAGCAGTGTTGTCAGAAAAAACACCGGGGAGCTGTTTTTT
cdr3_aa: CASSVVRKNTGELFF

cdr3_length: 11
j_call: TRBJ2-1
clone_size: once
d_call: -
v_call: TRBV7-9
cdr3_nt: TGTGCCAGCAGCCGCGAAGAGCAGGAGTTCTTC
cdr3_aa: CASSREEQEFF

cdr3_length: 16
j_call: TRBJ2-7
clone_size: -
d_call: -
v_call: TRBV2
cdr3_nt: TGTGCCAGCAAAGAACTTGCAGGGTTGGATGGGTACGAGCAGTACTTC
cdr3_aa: CASKELAGLDGYEQYF

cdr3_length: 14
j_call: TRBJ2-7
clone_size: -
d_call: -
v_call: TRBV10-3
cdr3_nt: TGTGCCATCAGTGAGTCCGAGGAGATCTACGAGCAGTACTTC
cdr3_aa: CAISESEEIYEQYF

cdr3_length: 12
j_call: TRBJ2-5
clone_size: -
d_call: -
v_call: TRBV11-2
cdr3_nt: TGTGCCAGCAGCGGGCTGCTGGAGACCCAGTACTTC
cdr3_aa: CASSGLLETQYF

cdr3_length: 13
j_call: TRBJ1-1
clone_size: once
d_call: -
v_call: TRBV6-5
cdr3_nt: TGTGCCAGCAGTCCCCGGGGGAACACTGAAGCTTTCTTT
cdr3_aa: CASSPRGNTEAFF

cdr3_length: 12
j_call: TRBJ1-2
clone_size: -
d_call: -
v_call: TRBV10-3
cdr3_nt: TGTGCCACCAGGTTGCGGGGGGAAGGCTACACCTTC
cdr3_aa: CATRLRGEGYTF

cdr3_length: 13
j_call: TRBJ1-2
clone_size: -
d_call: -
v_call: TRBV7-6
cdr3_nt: TGTGCCAGCAGCTTAGGGCAGAACTATGGCTACACCTTC
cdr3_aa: CASSLGQNYGYTF

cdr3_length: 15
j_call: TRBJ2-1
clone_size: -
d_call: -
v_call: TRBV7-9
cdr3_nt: TGTGCCAGCAGCTTGGCCCTAGGCGCCTACAATGAGCAGTTCTTC
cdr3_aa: CASSLALGAYNEQFF

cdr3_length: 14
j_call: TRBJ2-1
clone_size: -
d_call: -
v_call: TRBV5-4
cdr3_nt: TGTGCCAGCAGCCTTAGGAGGGAAGGGAATGAGCAGTTCTTC
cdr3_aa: CASSLRREGNEQFF

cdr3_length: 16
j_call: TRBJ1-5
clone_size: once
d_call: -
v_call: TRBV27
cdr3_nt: TGTGCCAGCAGTTTACGGGAACCTGCGAGCAATCAGCCCCAGCATTTT
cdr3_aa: CASSLREPASNQPQHF

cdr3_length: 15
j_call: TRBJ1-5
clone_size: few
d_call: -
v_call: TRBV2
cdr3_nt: TGTGCCAGCAGGGCCCGAGGAATGAGCAATCAGCCCCAGCATTTT
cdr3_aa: CASRARGMSNQPQHF

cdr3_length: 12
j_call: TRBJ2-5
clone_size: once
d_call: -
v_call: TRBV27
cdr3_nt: TGTGCCAGCAGTACAGCAGGGAAGACCCAGTACTTC
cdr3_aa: CASSTAGKTQYF

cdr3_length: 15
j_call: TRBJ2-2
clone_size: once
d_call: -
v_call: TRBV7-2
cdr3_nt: TGTGCCAGCAGCCGAGGCCGTACGCGGAGCGGGGAGCTGTTTTTT
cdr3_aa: CASSRGRTRSGELFF

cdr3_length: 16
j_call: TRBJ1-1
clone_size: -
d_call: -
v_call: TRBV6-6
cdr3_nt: TGTGCCAGCTCCCAAGAAGGCGGCAGTCCCGGTACTGAAGCTTTCTTT
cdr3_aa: CASSQEGGSPGTEAFF

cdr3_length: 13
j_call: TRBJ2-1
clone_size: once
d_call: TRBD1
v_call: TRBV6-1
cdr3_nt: TGTGCCAGCAAACAGGGGACCTACAATGAGCAGTTCTTC
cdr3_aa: CASKQGTYNEQFF

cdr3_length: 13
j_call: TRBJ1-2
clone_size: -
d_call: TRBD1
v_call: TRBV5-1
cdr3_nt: TGCGCCAGCAGCAAGGGACAGGGGAGCGGCTACACCTTC
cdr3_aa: CASSKGQGSGYTF

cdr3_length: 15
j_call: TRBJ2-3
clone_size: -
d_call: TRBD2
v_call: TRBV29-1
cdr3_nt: TGCAGCGTCCGCCCCCTAGCGGGGGGCACAGATACGCAGTATTTT
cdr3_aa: CSVRPLAGGTDTQYF

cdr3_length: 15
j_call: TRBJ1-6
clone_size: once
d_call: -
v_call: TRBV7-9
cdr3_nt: TGTGCCACCCGGACGGCGGGCTATTATAATTCACCCCTCCACTTT
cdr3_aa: CATRTAGYYNSPLHF

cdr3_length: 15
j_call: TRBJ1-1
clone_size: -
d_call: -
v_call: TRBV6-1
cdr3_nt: TGTGCCAGCAGTGAATTGGGACAAAAGAACACTGAAGCTTTCTTT
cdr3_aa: CASSELGQKNTEAFF

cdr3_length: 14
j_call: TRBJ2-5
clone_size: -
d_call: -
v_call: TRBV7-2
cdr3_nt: TGTGCCAGCAGCCCCGGACAGATTAAAGAGACCCAGTACTTC
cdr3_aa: CASSPGQIKETQYF